Listed below are T cell receptor beta chains from one sample, sequenced in a study of post-analysis software for immune sequencing data. TCRdb itself ran the PCR reads through MiXCR, one entry per CDR3 protein. Of about 680,000 distinct CDR3 sequences listed, 59% are singletons. Material: blood. Receptors originate from a girl aged 2-15 years with multiple sclerosis. CDR3s include the opening cysteine and the closing phenylalanine or tryptophan. The D gene is left open where the match is weak. Expanded clones get a size class; other rows say once, few or many, or leave the size out.

v_gene	d_gene	abundance	j_gene	CDR3aa	CDR3nt
TRBV20-1	.	.	TRBJ2-3	CSACSLSTDTQYF	TGCAGTGCATGCTCGTTAAGCACAGATACGCAGTATTTT
TRBV4-1	.	few	TRBJ2-5	CASSQGEGAGETQYF	TGCGCCAGCAGCCAAGGGGAGGGGGCAGGAGAGACCCAGTACTTC
TRBV11-3	.	.	TRBJ1-1	CASSGRDGEAFF	TGTGCCAGCAGCGGACGGGACGGTGAAGCTTTCTTT
TRBV7-2	TRBD2	once	TRBJ2-5	CASSLYGVPGGETQYF	TGTGCCAGCAGCTTATACGGGGTACCGGGGGGAGAGACCCAGTACTTC
TRBV7-3	TRBD1	.	TRBJ1-1	CASSMTGGGNEAFF	TGTGCCAGCAGCATGACAGGGGGCGGTAATGAAGCTTTCTTT
TRBV7-2	.	few	TRBJ2-5	CASSSAGSQETQYF	TGTGCCAGCAGCTCGGCGGGGTCCCAAGAGACCCAGTACTTC
TRBV29-1	TRBD1	few	TRBJ2-5	CSARTGLWEEQYF	TGCAGCGCGCGGACAGGGCTTTGGGAGGAGCAGTACTTC
TRBV29-1	TRBD1	.	TRBJ1-2	CSAAGQGAYGYTF	TGCAGCGCCGCGGGACAGGGGGCGTATGGCTACACCTTC
TRBV15	.	.	TRBJ2-5	CATKEGPTPRETQYF	TGTGCCACCAAGGAGGGACCAACCCCCAGGGAGACCCAGTACTTC
TRBV29-1	.	.	TRBJ2-1	CSVEEIGMETNEQFF	TGCAGCGTTGAAGAAATAGGGATGGAGACAAATGAGCAGTTCTTC
TRBV6-5	TRBD2	.	TRBJ2-1	CASSPIGTGGNEQFF	TGTGCCAGCAGCCCTATCGGGACGGGGGGAAATGAGCAGTTCTTC
TRBV12-3/TRBV12-4	.	.	TRBJ2-1	CASSPSGLQFF	TGTGCCAGCAGTCCGTCGGGGCTGCAGTTCTTC
TRBV10-3	TRBD2	.	TRBJ2-3	CAISEPGGGGPTDTQYF	TGTGCCATCAGTGAGCCTGGAGGCGGGGGTCCCACAGATACGCAGTATTTT
TRBV29-1	.	.	TRBJ2-3	CSVFGIGPDTQYF	TGCAGCGTTTTCGGGATTGGCCCAGATACGCAGTATTTT
TRBV7-2	TRBD1	.	TRBJ2-5	CASSDRQGASETQYF	TGTGCCAGCAGCGATCGACAGGGGGCGTCAGAGACCCAGTACTTC
TRBV29-1	.	.	TRBJ2-3	CSVEVLAGLSTDTQYF	TGCAGCGTTGAAGTTCTCGCGGGTCTTAGCACAGATACGCAGTATTTT
TRBV25-1	TRBD1	.	TRBJ1-1	CASSDSQDRDTEAFF	TGTGCCAGCAGTGATTCCCAGGACAGGGACACTGAAGCTTTCTTT
TRBV4-2	.	.	TRBJ2-1	CASSQVKGQDYNEQFF	TGTGCCAGCAGCCAAGTAAAGGGGCAGGATTACAATGAGCAGTTCTTC
TRBV10-3	.	few	TRBJ2-7	CATGGSGSSYEQYF	TGTGCCACCGGCGGCTCGGGCAGCTCCTACGAGCAGTACTTC
TRBV20-1	.	.	TRBJ2-1	CSAKTHLNEQFF	TGCAGTGCTAAGACTCATCTCAATGAGCAGTTCTTC
TRBV3-1	.	.	TRBJ2-7	CASSQKWAPTYEQYF	TGTGCCAGCAGCCAAAAGTGGGCGCCGACCTACGAGCAGTACTTC
TRBV6-1	.	.	TRBJ2-1	CASSTPGPAHNEQFF	TGTGCCAGCAGTACTCCGGGTCCGGCCCACAATGAGCAGTTCTTC
TRBV10-3	TRBD1	.	TRBJ2-3	CAISERGTVSDTQYF	TGTGCCATCAGTGAGAGGGGGACAGTATCAGATACGCAGTATTTT
TRBV27	.	once	TRBJ1-5	CASSSSTSNQPQHF	TGTGCCAGCAGTTCCTCGACTAGCAATCAGCCCCAGCATTTT
TRBV29-1	TRBD1	few	TRBJ1-2	CSVDGALGQDYYGYTF	TGCAGCGTTGATGGGGCGCTAGGACAGGACTACTATGGCTACACCTTC
TRBV20-1	TRBD2	.	TRBJ2-4	CSARVLAGAAKNIQYF	TGCAGTGCTAGAGTGTTAGCGGGAGCAGCCAAAAACATTCAGTACTTC